A selection of T cell receptor beta chains follows, all from one sample in a study of PD-1 blockade in classical Hodgkin lymphoma. Clones were sequenced by immunoSEQ multiplex PCR, and TCRdb holds only the in-frame ones, with some missing. Here the sample spans some 22,000 clones, over 60% being singletons. Sequenced here: peripheral blood mononuclear cells (PBMCs), sampled before the second cycle of nivolumab. The receptors were sampled from a human donor with classical Hodgkin lymphoma. CDR3s include the opening cysteine and the closing phenylalanine or tryptophan. D genes are given only for firm matches.

13,TRBD2,TRBJ2-3,TRBV28,CASGAGGSDTQYF
11,NA,TRBJ2-3,TRBV25-1,CASTAGDTQYF
13,NA,TRBJ2-5,TRBV29-1,CSVESPAQETQYF
17,TRBD2,TRBJ2-3,TRBV7-2,CASSLMGLAGSTDTQYF
17,TRBD1,TRBJ2-4,TRBV4-1,CASSHPGQGLAKNIQYF
13,NA,TRBJ2-2,TRBV7-7,CASSPAREGELFF
14,NA,TRBJ2-7,TRBV6-1,CASSAETVVGEQYF
15,NA,TRBJ1-3,TRBV6-6,CASSYDPGSGNTIYF
14,NA,TRBJ2-7,TRBV19,CASTSGQGIYEQYF
13,NA,TRBJ2-5,TRBV6-1,CASSLANSGTQYF
18,TRBD1,TRBJ2-3,TRBV25-1,CASSEGSGTGARTDTQYF
16,TRBD2,TRBJ2-3,TRBV28,CASTPLRSGRRDTQYF
15,NA,TRBJ2-1,TRBV5-6,CASSAPRALHNEQFF
15,TRBD2,TRBJ2-7,TRBV19,CASSSGTSGVYEQYF
13,NA,TRBJ1-1,TRBV29-1,CSVESQGAIEAFF
15,TRBD2,TRBJ2-7,TRBV19,CASSILAGGQGEQYF
16,TRBD2,TRBJ2-1,TRBV5-4,CASARAVLAGYNEQFF
14,NA,TRBJ2-2,TRBV5-4,CASSLMQGTGELFF
13,NA,TRBJ1-1,TRBV19,CASSIAQNTEAFF
15,TRBD2,TRBJ2-7,TRBV11-2,CASSLDTGGTYEQYF
15,NA,TRBJ2-7,TRBV6-1,CASSSRQVVPYEQYF
15,TRBD1,TRBJ1-6,TRBV7-8,CASSLTYRGLSPLHF
17,TRBD1,TRBJ1-1,TRBV5-1,CASSLRDRGLMNTEAFF
13,TRBD1,TRBJ2-5,TRBV10-2,CASMGTAQETQYF
17,NA,TRBJ2-2,TRBV23-1,CASTQSGIQANTGELFF
12,NA,TRBJ1-5,TRBV5-1,CASSPSGQPQHF
14,TRBD1,TRBJ2-7,TRBV29-1,CSVAQGALSYEQYF
11,NA,TRBJ2-7,TRBV5-6,CASSLEFEQYF
15,NA,TRBJ2-3,TRBV30,CAWSGTGNLTDTQYF
15,TRBD1,TRBJ2-7,TRBV7-9,CASSSIQGSSYEQYF
15,NA,TRBJ2-7,TRBV16,CASSQSIKGTYEQYF
16,TRBD2,TRBJ2-1,TRBV5-4,CASSPFGAGGPQEQFF
16,TRBD1,TRBJ2-7,TRBV5-5,CASSLAPGTGGYEQYF
17,TRBD2,TRBJ2-1,TRBV5-1,CASSWAGLAGSYNEQFF
18,NA,TRBJ2-1,TRBV10-1,CASSETRVSRGPYNEQFF
13,NA,TRBJ1-4,TRBV5-6,CASSWDMDEKLFF
14,NA,TRBJ1-4,TRBV5-1,CAGSPDGTNEKLFF
16,TRBD2,TRBJ2-1,TRBV6-6,CASSYSGGSSYNEQFF
17,NA,TRBJ1-4,TRBV28,CASSLPIPRITNEKLFF
15,TRBD2,TRBJ2-3,TRBV6-6,CASNPLAGPTDTQYF
13,NA,TRBJ2-5,TRBV5-1,CASSLPGRETQYF
15,TRBD1,TRBJ2-3,TRBV6-1,CASSVAFDRGYTQYF
14,NA,TRBJ2-7,TRBV5-1,CASSFRSGPYEQYF
13,NA,TRBJ2-7,TRBV6-1,CASRKPPVNEQYF
13,TRBD1,TRBJ2-3,TRBV6-1,CATAGTVTDTQYF
15,TRBD2,TRBJ2-1,TRBV5-1,CASSIGLAGVNEQFF
15,TRBD1,TRBJ1-2,TRBV5-4,CASSPGQGASYGYTF
15,TRBD2,TRBJ2-1,TRBV6-5,CASSYSRLAGVEQFF
16,TRBD2,TRBJ2-1,TRBV28,CASSGARGGRYNEQFF
11,NA,TRBJ1-5,TRBV7-9,CASSLEGPQHF
12,TRBD1,TRBJ2-7,TRBV5-1,CASSSGTGGKYF
17,TRBD1,TRBJ2-5,TRBV7-9,CASSVAGTGGFGETQYF
14,TRBD1,TRBJ1-2,TRBV6-1,CASTSGDRAYGYTF
12,NA,TRBJ1-2,TRBV7-2,CASTRTGYGYTF
13,NA,TRBJ2-1,TRBV6-6,CASSKTGYNEQFF
14,NA,TRBJ2-6,TRBV28,CAVFGGTGANVLTF
14,TRBD2,TRBJ2-7,TRBV5-1,CASSPRGGGYEQYF
18,NA,TRBJ1-3,TRBV7-9,CASSLSGGGVGSGNTIYF
12,NA,TRBJ2-7,TRBV5-1,CASSKDTLEQYF